These T cell receptor beta chains were read from a single sample in a study of shared clonotypes between healthy human individuals. Assay used: immunoSEQ multiplex PCR; TCRdb lists only in-frame clones, some missing. The data hold roughly 1,100,000 clones, with around 76% observed a single time. The sequencing input was memory CD4+ T cells sorted from blood. The receptors originated from a young man in good health. Both conserved end residues are part of each CDR3. Fields, in order: clone size, D gene, J gene, V gene, CDR3 protein, CDR3 DNA. The D gene is left open where the match is weak. Some rows have no size entry. The others give once, few or many, or a class for an expanded clone.

>NA|NA|TRBJ2-4|TRBV10-3
CAISEVGTRVAKNIQYF
TGTGCCATCAGTGAGGTGGGAACAAGAGTAGCCAAAAACATTCAGTACTTC
>once|TRBD1|TRBJ1-2|TRBV4-1
CASSPTSRDREGYTF
TGCGCCAGCAGCCCGACTAGCCGGGACAGGGAAGGCTACACCTTC
>few|NA|TRBJ1-1|TRBV9
CASSAEGSLSSEAFF
TGTGCCAGCAGCGCCGAGGGATCCCTCAGCTCTGAAGCTTTCTTT
>NA|NA|TRBJ1-5|TRBV6-1
CASIGTSSNQPQHF
TGTGCCAGCATCGGGACATCGAGCAATCAGCCCCAGCATTTT
>NA|NA|TRBJ1-5|TRBV7-8
CASSLGDIHSNQPQHF
TGTGCCAGCAGCTTAGGGGACATACATAGCAATCAGCCCCAGCATTTT
>NA|NA|TRBJ1-5|TRBV5-6
CASSAGGAAFRNQPQHF
TGTGCCAGCAGCGCCGGCGGGGCGGCCTTCCGCAATCAGCCCCAGCATTTT
>NA|NA|TRBJ1-1|TRBV14
CASSQGYPGYATEAFF
TGTGCCAGCAGCCAAGGATACCCGGGTTATGCCACTGAAGCTTTCTTT
>NA|NA|TRBJ2-3|TRBV5-6
CASSGGHTDTQYF
TGTGCCAGCAGCGGGGGACACACAGATACGCAGTATTTT
>NA|TRBD2|TRBJ2-3|TRBV11-2
CASRYSGGPNTDTQYF
TGTGCCAGCCGCTATAGCGGGGGACCTAACACAGATACGCAGTATTTT
>NA|NA|TRBJ1-6|TRBV19
CASSRRDFSPLHF
TGTGCCAGTAGTAGGAGGGACTTCTCACCCCTCCACTTT
>once|TRBD1|TRBJ2-7|TRBV6-1
CASSRGQTGYEQYF
TGTGCCAGCAGTAGGGGACAGACAGGGTACGAGCAGTACTTC
>NA|NA|TRBJ1-2|TRBV29-1
CSVLDWGRDGYTF
TGCAGCGTCCTCGACTGGGGGCGGGATGGCTACACCTTC
>NA|TRBD1|TRBJ1-2|TRBV5-5
CASSLSPGGGNYGYTF
TGTGCCAGCAGCTTGTCCCCAGGGGGCGGAAACTATGGCTACACCTTC
>NA|NA|TRBJ1-2|TRBV4-1
CASSQGWSGYGYTF
TGCGCCAGCAGCCAAGGGTGGTCGGGCTATGGCTACACCTTC
>NA|TRBD1|TRBJ1-4|TRBV7-9
CASSLVQGATNEKLFF
TGTGCCAGCAGCTTAGTCCAGGGGGCCACTAATGAAAAACTGTTTTTT
>NA|NA|TRBJ1-2|TRBV7-2
CASSLGQGGYTF
TGTGCCAGCAGCTTAGGGCAGGGCGGCTACACCTTC
>NA|NA|TRBJ1-2|TRBV7-2
CASSLEGGSDGYTF
TGTGCCAGCAGCTTAGAGGGGGGATCGGATGGCTACACCTTC
>NA|NA|TRBJ1-1|TRBV4-3
CASSHGKGGTEAFF
TGCGCCAGCAGCCATGGTAAAGGAGGAACTGAAGCTTTCTTT
>NA|TRBD1|TRBJ2-1|TRBV11-2
CASFGTGSYNEQFF
TGTGCCAGCTTCGGGACAGGGTCCTACAATGAGCAGTTCTTC
>NA|NA|TRBJ2-4|TRBV18
CASSPNRDSNIQYF
TGTGCCAGCTCACCTAACAGGGACTCAAACATTCAGTACTTC
>NA|NA|TRBJ2-7|TRBV9
CASSLDGSHSYEQYF
TGTGCCAGCAGCCTAGACGGAAGCCACTCCTACGAGCAGTACTTC
>NA|NA|TRBJ2-7|TRBV10-3
CATHPAGRQDHYEQYF
TGTGCCACCCATCCCGCCGGGCGACAGGATCACTACGAGCAGTACTTC
>NA|NA|TRBJ2-3|TRBV7-8
CASSLWRARSTDTQYF
TGTGCCAGCAGCTTATGGCGGGCCCGAAGCACAGATACGCAGTATTTT
>NA|TRBD2|TRBJ2-3|TRBV9
CASSPLLAGGLGDTQYF
TGTGCCAGCAGCCCCCTTCTAGCGGGGGGGTTAGGAGATACGCAGTATTTT
>NA|TRBD1|TRBJ2-7|TRBV4-3
CASSQDYGQGSKQYF
TGCGCCAGCAGCCAAGATTATGGACAGGGGAGCAAGCAGTACTTC
>NA|NA|TRBJ1-2|TRBV5-1
CASSQTGNYGYTF
TGCGCCAGCAGCCAAACAGGGAACTATGGCTACACCTTC
>NA|TRBD2|TRBJ2-3|TRBV19
CAISAGGRGDTQYF
TGTGCCATCTCAGCGGGGGGCAGGGGAGATACGCAGTATTTT
>few|NA|TRBJ1-4|TRBV28
CASSSPTGKLFF
TGTGCCAGCAGTTCTCCCACAGGGAAACTGTTTTTT
>NA|NA|TRBJ1-1|TRBV11-1
CASSLMGAITEAFF
TGTGCCAGCAGCTTAATGGGGGCGATCACTGAAGCTTTCTTT
>few|NA|TRBJ1-1|TRBV30
CAWSSGVRTEAFF
TGTGCCTGGAGCTCAGGGGTTCGCACTGAAGCTTTCTTT
>NA|NA|TRBJ2-2|TRBV4-3
CASSQEGATGELFF
TGCGCCAGCAGCCAAGAGGGAGCCACCGGGGAGCTGTTTTTT